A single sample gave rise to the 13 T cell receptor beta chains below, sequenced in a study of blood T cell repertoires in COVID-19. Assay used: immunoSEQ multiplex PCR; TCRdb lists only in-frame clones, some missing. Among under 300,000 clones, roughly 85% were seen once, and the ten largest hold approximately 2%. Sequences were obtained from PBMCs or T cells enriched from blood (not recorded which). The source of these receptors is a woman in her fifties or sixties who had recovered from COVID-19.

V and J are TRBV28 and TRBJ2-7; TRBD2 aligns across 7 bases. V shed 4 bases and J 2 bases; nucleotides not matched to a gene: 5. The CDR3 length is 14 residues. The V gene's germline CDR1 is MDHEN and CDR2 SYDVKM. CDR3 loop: CASSSTGGAYEQYF. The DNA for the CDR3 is TGTGCCAGCAGTTCTACGGGAGGAGCCTACGAGCAGTACTTC.

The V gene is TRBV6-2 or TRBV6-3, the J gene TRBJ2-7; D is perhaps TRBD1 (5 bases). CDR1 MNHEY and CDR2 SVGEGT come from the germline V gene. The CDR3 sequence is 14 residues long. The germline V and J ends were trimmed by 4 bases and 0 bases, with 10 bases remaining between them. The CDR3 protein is CASSSGQGSYEQYF. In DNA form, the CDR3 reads TGTGCCAGCAGTTCCGGGCAGGGCTCCTACGAGCAGTACTTC.

CDR3 in amino acids: CASSPGTLIYEQYF. As DNA, the CDR3 is TGTGCCAGCTCACCCGGGACACTTATCTACGAGCAGTACTTC. This chain uses TRBV18 with TRBJ2-7, with TRBD1 as a possible D gene (6 bases). Germline V gives CDR1 KGHSH, CDR2 LQKENI. Trimming left V 3 bases short and J 3 bases short, with 12 bases between. The CDR3 consists of 14 residues.

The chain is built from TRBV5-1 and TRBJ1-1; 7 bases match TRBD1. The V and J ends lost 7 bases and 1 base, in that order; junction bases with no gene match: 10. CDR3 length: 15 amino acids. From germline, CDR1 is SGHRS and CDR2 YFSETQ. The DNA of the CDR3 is TGCGCCAGCGGATACTCGGGACAGCCGAACACTGAAGCTTTCTTT. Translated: CASGYSGQPNTEAFF.

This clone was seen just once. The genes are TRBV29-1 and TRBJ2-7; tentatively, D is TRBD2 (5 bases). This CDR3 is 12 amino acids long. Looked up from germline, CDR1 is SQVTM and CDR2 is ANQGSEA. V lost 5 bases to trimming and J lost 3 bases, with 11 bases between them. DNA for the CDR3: TGCAGCGTTTTATCGGGGAACTACGAGCAGTACTTC. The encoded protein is CSVLSGNYEQYF.

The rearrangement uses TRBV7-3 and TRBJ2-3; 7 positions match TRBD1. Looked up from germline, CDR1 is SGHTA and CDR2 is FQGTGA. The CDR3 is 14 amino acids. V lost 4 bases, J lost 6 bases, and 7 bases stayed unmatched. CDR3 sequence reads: CASSSGQARDTQYF. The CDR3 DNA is TGTGCCAGCAGCTCAGGACAGGCCCGTGATACGCAGTATTTT. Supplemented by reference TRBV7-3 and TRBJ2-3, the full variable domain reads GAGVSQTPSNKVTEKGKYVELRCDPISGHTALYWYRQSLGQGPEFLIYFQGTGAADDSGLPNDRFFAVRPEGSVSTLKIQRTERGDSAVYLCASSSGQARDTQYFGPGTRLTVL.

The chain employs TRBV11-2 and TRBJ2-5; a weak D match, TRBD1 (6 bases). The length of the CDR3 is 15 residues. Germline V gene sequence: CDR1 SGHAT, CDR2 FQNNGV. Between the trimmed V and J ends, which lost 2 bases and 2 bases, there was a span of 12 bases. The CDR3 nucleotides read TGTGCCAGCAGCTTATCTTCGACAGGTCAAGAGACCCAGTACTTC. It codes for CASSLSSTGQETQYF.

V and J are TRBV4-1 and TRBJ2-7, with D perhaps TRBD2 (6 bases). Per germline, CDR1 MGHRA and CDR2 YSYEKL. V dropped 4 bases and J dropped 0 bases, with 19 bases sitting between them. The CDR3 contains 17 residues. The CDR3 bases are TGCGCCAGCAGCCCCTCGCCCCTAGCGAAAAGCTCCTACGAGCAGTACTTC. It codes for CASSPSPLAKSSYEQYF.

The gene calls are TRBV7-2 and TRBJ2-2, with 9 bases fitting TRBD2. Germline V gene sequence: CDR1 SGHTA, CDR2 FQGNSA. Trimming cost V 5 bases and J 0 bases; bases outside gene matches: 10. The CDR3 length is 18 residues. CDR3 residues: CASSGGTSWKANTGELFF. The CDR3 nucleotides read TGTGCCAGCAGCGGCGGGACTAGCTGGAAAGCGAACACCGGGGAGCTGTTTTTT.

The CDR3 DNA reads TGTGCCAGTAGAGAGACAGGGACAAGTTGGCAGCCCCAGCATTTT. Translation gives CASRETGTSWQPQHF. The chain combines TRBV19 with TRBJ1-5; 7 bases are shared with TRBD1. Germline CDR1 and CDR2: LNHDA and SQIVND (reference sequence). V was clipped by 6 bases and J by 7 bases; unmatched bases: 12. The CDR3 has 15 amino acids.

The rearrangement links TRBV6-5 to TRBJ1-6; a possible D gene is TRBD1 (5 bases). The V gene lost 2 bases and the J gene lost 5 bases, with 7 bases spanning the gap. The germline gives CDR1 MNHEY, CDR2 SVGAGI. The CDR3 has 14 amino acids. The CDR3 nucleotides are TGTGCCAGCAGTTACGGACAACATAATTCACCCCTCCACTTT. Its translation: CASSYGQHNSPLHF.

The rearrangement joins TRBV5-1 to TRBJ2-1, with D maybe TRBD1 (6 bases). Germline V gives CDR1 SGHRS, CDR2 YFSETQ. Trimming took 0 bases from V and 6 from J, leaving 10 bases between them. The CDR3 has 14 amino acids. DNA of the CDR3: TGCGCCAGCAGCTTGGGGCAGGGGTCCAATGAGCAGTTCTTC. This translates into CASSLGQGSNEQFF. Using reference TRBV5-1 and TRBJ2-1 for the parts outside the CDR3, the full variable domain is KAGVTQTPRYLIKTRGQQVTLSCSPISGHRSVSWYQQTPGQGLQFLFEYFSETQRNKGNFPGRFSGRQFSNSRSEMNVSTLELGDSALYLCASSLGQGSNEQFFGPGTRLTVL.

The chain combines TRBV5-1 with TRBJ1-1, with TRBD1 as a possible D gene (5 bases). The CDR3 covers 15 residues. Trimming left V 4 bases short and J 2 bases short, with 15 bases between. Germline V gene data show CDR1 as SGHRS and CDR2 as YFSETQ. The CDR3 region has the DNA TGCGCCAGCAGCCCGACCGCGGGGGGTAACACTGAAGCTTTCTTT. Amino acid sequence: CASSPTAGGNTEAFF.